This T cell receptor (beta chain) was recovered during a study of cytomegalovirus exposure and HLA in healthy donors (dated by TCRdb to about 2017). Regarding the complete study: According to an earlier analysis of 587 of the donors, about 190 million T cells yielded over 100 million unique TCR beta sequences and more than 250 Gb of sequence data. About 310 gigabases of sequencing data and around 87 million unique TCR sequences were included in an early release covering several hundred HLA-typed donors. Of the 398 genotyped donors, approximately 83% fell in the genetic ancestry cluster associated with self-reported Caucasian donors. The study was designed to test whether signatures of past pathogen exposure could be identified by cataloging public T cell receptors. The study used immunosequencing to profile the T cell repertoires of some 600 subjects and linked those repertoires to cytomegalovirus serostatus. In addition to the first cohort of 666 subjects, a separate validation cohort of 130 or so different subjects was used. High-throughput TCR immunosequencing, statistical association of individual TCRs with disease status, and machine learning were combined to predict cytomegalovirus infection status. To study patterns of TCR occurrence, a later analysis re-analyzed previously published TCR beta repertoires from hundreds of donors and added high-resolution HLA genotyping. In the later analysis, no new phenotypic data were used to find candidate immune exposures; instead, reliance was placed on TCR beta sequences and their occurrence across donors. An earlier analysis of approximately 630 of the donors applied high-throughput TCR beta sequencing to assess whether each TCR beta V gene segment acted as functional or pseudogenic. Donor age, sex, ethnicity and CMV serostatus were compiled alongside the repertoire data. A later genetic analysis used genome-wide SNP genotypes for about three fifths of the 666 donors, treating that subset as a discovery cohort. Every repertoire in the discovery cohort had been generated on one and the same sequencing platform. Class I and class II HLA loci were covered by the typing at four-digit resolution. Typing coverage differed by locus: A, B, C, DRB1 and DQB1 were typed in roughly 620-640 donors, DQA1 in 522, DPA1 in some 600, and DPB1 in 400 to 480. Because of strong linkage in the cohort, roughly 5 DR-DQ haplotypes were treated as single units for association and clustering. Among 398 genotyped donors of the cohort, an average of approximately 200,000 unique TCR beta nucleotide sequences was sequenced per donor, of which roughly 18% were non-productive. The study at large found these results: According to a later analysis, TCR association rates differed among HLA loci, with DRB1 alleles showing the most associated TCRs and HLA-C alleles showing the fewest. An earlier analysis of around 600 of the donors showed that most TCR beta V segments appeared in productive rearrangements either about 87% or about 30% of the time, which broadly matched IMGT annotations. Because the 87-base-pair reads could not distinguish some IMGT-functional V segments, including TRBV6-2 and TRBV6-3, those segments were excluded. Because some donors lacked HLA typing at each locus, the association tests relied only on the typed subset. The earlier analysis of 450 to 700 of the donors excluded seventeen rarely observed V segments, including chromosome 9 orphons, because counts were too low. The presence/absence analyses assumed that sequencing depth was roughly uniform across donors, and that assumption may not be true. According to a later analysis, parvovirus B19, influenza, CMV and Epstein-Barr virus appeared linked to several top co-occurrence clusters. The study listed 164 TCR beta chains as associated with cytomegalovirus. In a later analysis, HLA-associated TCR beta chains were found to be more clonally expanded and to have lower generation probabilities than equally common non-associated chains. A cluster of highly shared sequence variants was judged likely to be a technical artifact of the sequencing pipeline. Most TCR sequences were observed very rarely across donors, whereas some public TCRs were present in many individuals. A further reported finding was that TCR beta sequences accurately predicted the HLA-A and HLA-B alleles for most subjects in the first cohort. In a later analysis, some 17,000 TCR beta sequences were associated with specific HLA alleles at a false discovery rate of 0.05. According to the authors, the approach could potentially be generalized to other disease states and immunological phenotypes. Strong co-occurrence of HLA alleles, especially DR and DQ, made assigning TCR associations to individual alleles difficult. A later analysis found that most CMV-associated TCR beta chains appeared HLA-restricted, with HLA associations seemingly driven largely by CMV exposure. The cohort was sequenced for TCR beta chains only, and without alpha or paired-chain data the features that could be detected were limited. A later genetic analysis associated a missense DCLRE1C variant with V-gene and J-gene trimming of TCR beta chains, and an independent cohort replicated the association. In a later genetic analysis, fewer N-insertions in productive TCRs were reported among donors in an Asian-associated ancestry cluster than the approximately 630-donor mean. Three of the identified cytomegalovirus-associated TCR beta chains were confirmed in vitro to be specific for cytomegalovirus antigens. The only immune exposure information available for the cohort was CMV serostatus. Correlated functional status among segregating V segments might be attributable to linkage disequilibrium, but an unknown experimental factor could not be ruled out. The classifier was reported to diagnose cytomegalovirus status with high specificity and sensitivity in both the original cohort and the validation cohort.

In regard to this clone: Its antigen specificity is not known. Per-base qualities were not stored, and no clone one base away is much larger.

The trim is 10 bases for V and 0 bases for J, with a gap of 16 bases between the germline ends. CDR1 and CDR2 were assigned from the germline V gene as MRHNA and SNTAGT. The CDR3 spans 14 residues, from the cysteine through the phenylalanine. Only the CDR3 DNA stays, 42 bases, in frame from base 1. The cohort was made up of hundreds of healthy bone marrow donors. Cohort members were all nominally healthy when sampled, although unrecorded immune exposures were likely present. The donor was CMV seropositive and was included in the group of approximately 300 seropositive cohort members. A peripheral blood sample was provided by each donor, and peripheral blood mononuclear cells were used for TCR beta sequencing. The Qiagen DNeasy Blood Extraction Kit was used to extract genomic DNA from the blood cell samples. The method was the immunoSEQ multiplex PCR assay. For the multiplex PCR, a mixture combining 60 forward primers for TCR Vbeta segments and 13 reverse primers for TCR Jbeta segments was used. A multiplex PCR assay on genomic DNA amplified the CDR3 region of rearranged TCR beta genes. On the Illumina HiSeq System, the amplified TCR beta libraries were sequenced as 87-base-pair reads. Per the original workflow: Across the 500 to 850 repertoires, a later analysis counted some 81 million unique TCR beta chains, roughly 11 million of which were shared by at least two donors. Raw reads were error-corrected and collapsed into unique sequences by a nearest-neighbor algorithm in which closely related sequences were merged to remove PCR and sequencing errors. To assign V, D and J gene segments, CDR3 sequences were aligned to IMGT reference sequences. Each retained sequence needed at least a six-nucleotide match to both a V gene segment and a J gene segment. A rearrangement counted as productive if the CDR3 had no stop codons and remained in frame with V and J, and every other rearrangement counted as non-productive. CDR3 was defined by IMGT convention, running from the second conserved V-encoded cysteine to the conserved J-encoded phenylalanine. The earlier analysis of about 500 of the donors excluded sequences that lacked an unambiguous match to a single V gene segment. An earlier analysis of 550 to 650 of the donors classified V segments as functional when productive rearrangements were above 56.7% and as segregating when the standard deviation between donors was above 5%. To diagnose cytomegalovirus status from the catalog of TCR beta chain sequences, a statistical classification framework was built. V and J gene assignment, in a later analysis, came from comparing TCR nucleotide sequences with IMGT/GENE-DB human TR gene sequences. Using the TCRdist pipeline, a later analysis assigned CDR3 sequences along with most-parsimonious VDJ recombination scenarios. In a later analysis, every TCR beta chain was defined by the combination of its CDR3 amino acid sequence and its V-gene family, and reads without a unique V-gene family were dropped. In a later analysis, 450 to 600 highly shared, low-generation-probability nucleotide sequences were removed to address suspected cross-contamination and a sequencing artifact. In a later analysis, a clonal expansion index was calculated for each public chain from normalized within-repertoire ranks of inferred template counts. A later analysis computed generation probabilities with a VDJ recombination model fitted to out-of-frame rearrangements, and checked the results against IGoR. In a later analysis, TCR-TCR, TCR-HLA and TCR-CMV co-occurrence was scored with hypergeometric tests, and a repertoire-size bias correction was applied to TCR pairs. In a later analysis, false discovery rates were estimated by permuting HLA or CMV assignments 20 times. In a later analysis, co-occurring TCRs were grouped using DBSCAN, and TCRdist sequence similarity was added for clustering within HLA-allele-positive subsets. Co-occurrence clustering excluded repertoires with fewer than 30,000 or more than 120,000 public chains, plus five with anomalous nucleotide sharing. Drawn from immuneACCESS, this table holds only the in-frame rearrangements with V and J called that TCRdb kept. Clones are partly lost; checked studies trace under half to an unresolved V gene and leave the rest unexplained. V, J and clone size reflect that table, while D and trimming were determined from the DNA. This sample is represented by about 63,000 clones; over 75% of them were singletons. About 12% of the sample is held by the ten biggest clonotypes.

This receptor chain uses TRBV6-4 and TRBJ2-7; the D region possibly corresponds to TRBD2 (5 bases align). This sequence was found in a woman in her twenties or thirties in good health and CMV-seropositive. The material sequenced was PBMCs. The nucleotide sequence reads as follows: TGTGCCAACGTCCGGGCCACTAGCTCCTACGAGCAGTACTTC. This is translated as CANVRATSSYEQYF.